A selection of T cell receptor beta chains follows, all from one sample in a study of blood T cell repertoires in COVID-19. This table comes from immunoSEQ multiplex PCR, and its TCRdb copy is limited to in-frame clones, with some not included. The sample contains about 24,000 clones, roughly 86% of which appear only once. Sequenced: peripheral blood. The receptors stem from a middle-aged man with active COVID-19. The CDR3 runs from the conserved cysteine through the conserved F or W. The order of the fields is clone size, D gene, V gene, J gene, CDR3 protein, CDR3 DNA. The D gene is left open where the match is weak. A clone size is listed for some rows: how often the clone was seen (once, few, many), or a class if it is expanded.

>-|TRBD2|TRBV7-2|TRBJ2-3
CASSLDGGPGGDTQYF
TGTGCCAGCAGCTTAGATGGCGGCCCGGGGGGAGATACGCAGTATTTT
>-|-|TRBV27|TRBJ1-3
CASRPQGSGNTIYF
TGTGCCAGCAGGCCACAGGGCTCTGGAAACACCATATATTTT
>-|TRBD2|TRBV11-2|TRBJ2-1
CASSMGGGYNEQFF
TGTGCCAGCAGCATGGGGGGGGGTTACAATGAGCAGTTCTTC
>-|TRBD2|TRBV28|TRBJ2-3
CASSFVAGGDTQYF
TGTGCCAGCAGTTTTGTAGCGGGAGGCGATACGCAGTATTTT
>-|-|TRBV11-3|TRBJ1-1
CASSFVMNTEAFF
TGTGCCAGCAGCTTTGTTATGAACACTGAAGCTTTCTTT
>-|TRBD1|TRBV19|TRBJ1-2
CASSSRTGSLSGYTF
TGTGCCAGTAGTTCCCGGACAGGATCTCTATCTGGCTACACCTTC
>-|-|TRBV11-2|TRBJ2-5
CASSPSGGGETQYF
TGTGCCAGCAGCCCGAGCGGCGGCGGGGAGACCCAGTACTTC
>few|TRBD1|TRBV20-1|TRBJ2-7
CSGQGNYEQYF
TGCAGTGGACAGGGCAACTACGAGCAGTACTTC
>once|-|TRBV12-3/TRBV12-4|TRBJ2-5
CASSSYLETQYF
TGTGCCAGCAGTTCCTACCTAGAGACCCAGTACTTC
>-|TRBD2|TRBV19|TRBJ2-1
CASSIRSGGTYNEQFF
TGTGCCAGTAGTATCAGAAGCGGGGGCACCTACAATGAGCAGTTCTTC
>-|TRBD2|TRBV7-8|TRBJ2-5
CASSLGLLAGGRQETQYF
TGTGCCAGCAGCTTAGGTCTACTAGCGGGGGGGCGGCAAGAGACCCAGTACTTC
>-|TRBD2|TRBV7-3|TRBJ2-3
CASSLGQSGGADTQYF
TGTGCCAGCAGCTTAGGTCAGAGCGGGGGGGCAGATACGCAGTATTTT
>-|TRBD1|TRBV24-1|TRBJ1-4
CATSDPTGDGEKLFF
TGTGCCACCAGTGACCCGACAGGGGATGGAGAAAAACTGTTTTTT
>-|TRBD1|TRBV11-3|TRBJ1-1
CASSLGGQGNTEAFF
TGTGCCAGCAGCTTAGGGGGACAGGGGAACACTGAAGCTTTCTTT
>-|-|TRBV12-5|TRBJ2-2
CASGLGVPGELFF
TGTGCTAGTGGTTTAGGGGTTCCCGGGGAGCTGTTTTTT
>few|-|TRBV6-6|TRBJ1-5
CASSYSSPRSNQPQHF
TGTGCCAGCAGTTACTCCTCTCCGCGAAGCAATCAGCCCCAGCATTTT
>-|-|TRBV4-3|TRBJ1-5
CASSQDGTTPGQPQHF
TGCGCCAGCAGCCAAGATGGGACAACCCCTGGGCAGCCCCAGCATTTT
>once|-|TRBV7-8|TRBJ1-5
CASSLNREPQHF
TGTGCCAGCAGCTTAAACAGGGAGCCCCAGCATTTT
>-|-|TRBV5-1|TRBJ2-5
CASSLAGKGQETQYF
TGCGCCAGCAGCTTGGCAGGGAAGGGTCAAGAGACCCAGTACTTC
>-|-|TRBV30|TRBJ1-5
CAWSGGEGQPQHF
TGTGCCTGGAGTGGGGGGGAAGGGCAGCCCCAGCATTTT
>-|TRBD1|TRBV7-9|TRBJ1-2
CASRSGGRLSNGYTF
TGTGCCAGCAGATCAGGGGGGCGCCTTTCAAATGGCTACACCTTC
>-|TRBD1|TRBV10-3|TRBJ2-7
CAISDVPGGHEQYF
TGTGCCATCAGTGATGTTCCAGGGGGCCACGAGCAGTACTTC
>-|-|TRBV6-1|TRBJ2-5
CASSERRDRRETQYF
TGTGCCAGCAGTGAACGTAGGGATCGGAGGGAGACCCAGTACTTC
>-|-|TRBV5-6|TRBJ2-2
CASSLGGHTGELFF
TGTGCCAGCAGCTTGGGGGGGCACACCGGGGAGCTGTTTTTT
>-|-|TRBV30|TRBJ2-5
CAWSRGTPGGAQYF
TGTGCCTGGAGTAGGGGGACCCCCGGTGGGGCCCAGTACTTC
>-|-|TRBV5-6|TRBJ2-1
CASSFLLLAENANEQFF
TGTGCCAGCAGCTTTTTATTGCTGGCAGAAAACGCTAATGAGCAGTTCTTC
>-|-|TRBV30|TRBJ2-3
CAWSKLAAPTDTQYF
TGTGCCTGGAGCAAGCTCGCGGCCCCCACAGATACGCAGTATTTT
>-|TRBD2|TRBV5-1|TRBJ2-3
CASSPSSGSTDTQYF
TGCGCCAGCAGCCCATCTAGCGGTAGCACAGATACGCAGTATTTT
>-|TRBD1|TRBV5-6|TRBJ2-5
CASSFETGDRGTQYF
TGTGCCAGCAGCTTTGAGACAGGGGATCGGGGGACCCAGTACTTC